This is a list of T cell receptor beta chains from one sample in a study of technical replicates of blood from several donors. Assay used: immunoSEQ multiplex PCR; TCRdb lists only in-frame clones, some missing. Of fewer than 100,000 clones in the sample, almost 96% were seen once. Sequences were obtained from T cells isolated from PBMCs. The receptors here all came from a human donor in good health. Both conserved end residues are part of each CDR3. D genes are given only for firm matches. Clone size appears in some rows only: once, few, many, or a class for an expanded clone.

j_gene	v_gene	d_gene	abundance	CDR3aa	CDR3nt
TRBJ2-3	TRBV2	TRBD1	NA	CASSEVGGRGTGQDTQYF	TGTGCCAGCAGTGAGGTCGGGGGTCGGGGGACAGGGCAAGATACGCAGTATTTT
TRBJ1-1	TRBV6-5	NA	NA	CASSYSRVNTEAFF	TGTGCCAGCAGTTACTCGAGGGTTAACACTGAAGCTTTCTTT
TRBJ2-7	TRBV14	NA	NA	CASSQVGGRYEQYF	TGTGCCAGCAGCCAAGTCGGGGGACGATACGAGCAGTACTTC
TRBJ1-2	TRBV25-1	TRBD1	once	CASTWGQSAGGYTF	TGTGCCAGCACTTGGGGACAGTCCGCAGGAGGCTACACCTTC
TRBJ1-1	TRBV7-3	NA	NA	CASSLYGGNTEAFF	TGTGCCAGCAGCTTGTACGGCGGCAACACTGAAGCTTTCTTT
TRBJ2-1	TRBV6-4	TRBD1	NA	CASSVVRGHSEQFF	TGTGCCAGCAGTGTGGTGAGGGGGCATAGTGAGCAGTTCTTC
TRBJ1-5	TRBV7-3	NA	NA	CASSPIATADQPQHF	TGTGCCAGCAGCCCAATTGCGACTGCTGATCAGCCCCAGCATTTT
TRBJ2-5	TRBV5-5	TRBD2	NA	CASSYYLAGDGETQYF	TGTGCCAGCAGCTATTACTTAGCGGGAGATGGGGAGACCCAGTACTTC
TRBJ2-3	TRBV5-1	NA	NA	CASSFEGTSTDTQYF	TGCGCCAGCAGCTTTGAGGGAACTAGCACAGATACGCAGTATTTT
TRBJ1-3	TRBV10-3	NA	NA	CAISPHVGETAGNTIYF	TGTGCCATCAGTCCCCACGTTGGAGAGACGGCTGGAAACACCATATATTTT
TRBJ2-7	TRBV13	NA	NA	CASSSVYSYEQYF	TGTGCCAGCAGCTCCGTCTACTCCTACGAGCAGTACTTC
TRBJ1-2	TRBV5-1	TRBD1	NA	CASSSGGGYDYGYTF	TGCGCCAGCAGTTCAGGGGGCGGGTATGACTATGGCTACACCTTC
TRBJ2-2	TRBV9	TRBD2	NA	CASSLGLAIGTGELFF	TGTGCCAGCAGCCTCGGACTAGCGATCGGCACCGGGGAGCTGTTTTTT
TRBJ2-3	TRBV28	TRBD2	NA	CASSPEREGLSTDTQYF	TGTGCCAGCAGTCCCGAGCGGGAGGGTCTGAGCACAGATACGCAGTATTTT
TRBJ1-1	TRBV5-1	TRBD1	few	CASSLTGETEAFF	TGCGCCAGCAGCTTAACAGGGGAAACTGAAGCTTTCTTT
TRBJ1-3	TRBV11-3	NA	once	CASSFGDRNTIYF	TGTGCCAGCAGCTTCGGGGACAGAAACACCATATATTTT
TRBJ2-7	TRBV2	NA	NA	CASSESGRGSHEQYF	TGTGCCAGCAGTGAATCGGGTCGGGGAAGCCACGAGCAGTACTTC
TRBJ2-5	TRBV15	NA	NA	CATSRDRGQQETQYF	TGTGCCACCAGCAGAGACCGGGGACAACAAGAGACCCAGTACTTC
TRBJ2-2	TRBV2	TRBD1	NA	CASRGWTGLTGELFF	TGTGCCAGCAGGGGTTGGACAGGGCTCACCGGGGAGCTGTTTTTT
TRBJ2-3	TRBV28	TRBD2	NA	CASRYIAGVGPEDTQYF	TGTGCCAGCAGATATATAGCGGGAGTCGGCCCAGAAGATACGCAGTATTTT
TRBJ2-1	TRBV6-5	NA	NA	CASSYGATNEQFF	TGTGCCAGCAGTTATGGTGCTACGAATGAGCAGTTCTTC
TRBJ2-1	TRBV2	TRBD1	once	CASSPDRGGQSEQFF	TGTGCCAGCAGTCCCGACAGGGGGGGGCAGAGTGAGCAGTTCTTC
TRBJ2-7	TRBV28	NA	few	CASSFQNYEQYF	TGTGCCAGCAGTTTCCAAAACTACGAGCAGTACTTC